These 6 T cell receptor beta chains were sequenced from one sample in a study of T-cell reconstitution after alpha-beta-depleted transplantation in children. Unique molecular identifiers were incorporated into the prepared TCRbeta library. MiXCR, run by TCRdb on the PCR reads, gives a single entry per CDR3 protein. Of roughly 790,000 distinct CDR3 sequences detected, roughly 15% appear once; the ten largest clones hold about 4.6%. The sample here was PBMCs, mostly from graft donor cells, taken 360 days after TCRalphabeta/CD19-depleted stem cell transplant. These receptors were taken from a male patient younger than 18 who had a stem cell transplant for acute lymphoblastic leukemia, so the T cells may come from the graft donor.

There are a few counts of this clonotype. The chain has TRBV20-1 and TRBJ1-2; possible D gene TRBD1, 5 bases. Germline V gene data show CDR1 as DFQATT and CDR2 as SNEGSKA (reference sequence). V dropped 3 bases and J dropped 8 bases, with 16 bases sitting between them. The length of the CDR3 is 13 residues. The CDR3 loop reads CSARRVTGVGYTF. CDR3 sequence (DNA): TGCAGTGCTAGGAGGGTTACGGGGGTGGGCTACACCTTC.

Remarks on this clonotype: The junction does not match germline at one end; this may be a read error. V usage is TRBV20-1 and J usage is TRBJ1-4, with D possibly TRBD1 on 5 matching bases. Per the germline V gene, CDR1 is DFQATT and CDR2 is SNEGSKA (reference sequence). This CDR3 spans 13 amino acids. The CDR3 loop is CSARGTVEEKLFF. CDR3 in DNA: TGCAGTGCCAGAGGGACGGTGGAGGAAAAACTGTTTTTT.

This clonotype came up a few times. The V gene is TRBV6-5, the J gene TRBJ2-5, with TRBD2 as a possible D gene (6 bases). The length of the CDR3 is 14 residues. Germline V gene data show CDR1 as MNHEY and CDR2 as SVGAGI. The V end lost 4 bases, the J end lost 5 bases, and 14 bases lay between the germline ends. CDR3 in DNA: TGTGCCAGCAGTTCCGCGGGGCCGGGGGAGACCCAGTACTTC. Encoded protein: CASSSAGPGETQYF.

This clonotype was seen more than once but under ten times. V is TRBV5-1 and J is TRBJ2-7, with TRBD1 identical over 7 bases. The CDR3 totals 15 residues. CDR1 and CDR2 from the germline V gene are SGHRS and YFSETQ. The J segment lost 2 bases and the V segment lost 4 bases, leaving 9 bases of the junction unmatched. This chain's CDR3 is CASSPRTGIPYEQYF. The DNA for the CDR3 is TGCGCCAGCAGCCCGAGGACAGGTATACCCTACGAGCAGTACTTC.

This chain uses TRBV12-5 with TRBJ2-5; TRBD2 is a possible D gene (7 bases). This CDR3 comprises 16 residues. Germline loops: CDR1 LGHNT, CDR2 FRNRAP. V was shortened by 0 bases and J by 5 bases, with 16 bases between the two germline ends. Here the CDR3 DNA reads TGTGCTAGTGGTTTGGTGTTGAGGGGGGGCGCTGAGACCCAGTACTTC. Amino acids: CASGLVLRGGAETQYF.

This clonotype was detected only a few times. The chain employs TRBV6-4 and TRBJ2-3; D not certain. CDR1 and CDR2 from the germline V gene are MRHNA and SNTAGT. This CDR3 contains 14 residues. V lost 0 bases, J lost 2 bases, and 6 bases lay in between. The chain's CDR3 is CASSDSWDTDTQYF. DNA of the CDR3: TGTGCCAGCAGTGACTCCTGGGACACAGATACGCAGTATTTT.